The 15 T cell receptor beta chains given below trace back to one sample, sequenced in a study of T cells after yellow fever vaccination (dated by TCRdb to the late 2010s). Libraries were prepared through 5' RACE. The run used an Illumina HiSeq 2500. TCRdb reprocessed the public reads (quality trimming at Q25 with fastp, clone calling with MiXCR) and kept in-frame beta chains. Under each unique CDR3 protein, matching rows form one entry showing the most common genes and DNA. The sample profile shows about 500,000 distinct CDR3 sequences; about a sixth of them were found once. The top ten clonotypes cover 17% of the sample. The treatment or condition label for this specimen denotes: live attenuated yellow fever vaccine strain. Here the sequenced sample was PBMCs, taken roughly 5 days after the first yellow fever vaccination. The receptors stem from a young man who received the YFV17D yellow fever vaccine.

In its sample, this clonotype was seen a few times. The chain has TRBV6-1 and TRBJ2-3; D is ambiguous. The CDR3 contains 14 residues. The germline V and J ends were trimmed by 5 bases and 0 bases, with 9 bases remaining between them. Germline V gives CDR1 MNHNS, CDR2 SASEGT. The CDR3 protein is CASSPLISTDTQYF. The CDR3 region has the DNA TGTGCCAGCAGTCCCTTGATTAGCACAGATACGCAGTATTTT.

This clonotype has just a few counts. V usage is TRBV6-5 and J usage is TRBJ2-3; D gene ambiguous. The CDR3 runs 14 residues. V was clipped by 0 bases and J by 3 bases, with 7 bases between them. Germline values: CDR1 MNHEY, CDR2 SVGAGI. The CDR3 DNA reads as TGTGCCAGCAGTTACTCCCTCAGAACAGATACGCAGTATTTT. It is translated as CASSYSLRTDTQYF.

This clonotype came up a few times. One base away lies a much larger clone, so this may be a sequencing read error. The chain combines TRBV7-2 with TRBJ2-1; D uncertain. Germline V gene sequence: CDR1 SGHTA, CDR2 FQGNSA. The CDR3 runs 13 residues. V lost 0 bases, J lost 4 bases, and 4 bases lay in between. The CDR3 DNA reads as TGTGCCAGCAGCTTAGCGCAATACAATGAGCAGTTCTTC. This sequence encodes CASSLAQYNEQFF.

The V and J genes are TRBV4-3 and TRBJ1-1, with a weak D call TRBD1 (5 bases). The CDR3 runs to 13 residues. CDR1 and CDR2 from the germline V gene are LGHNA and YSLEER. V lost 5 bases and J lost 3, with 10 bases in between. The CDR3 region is CASSSRGHTEAFF. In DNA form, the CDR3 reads TGCGCCAGCAGCAGCCGGGGCCACACTGAAGCTTTCTTT.

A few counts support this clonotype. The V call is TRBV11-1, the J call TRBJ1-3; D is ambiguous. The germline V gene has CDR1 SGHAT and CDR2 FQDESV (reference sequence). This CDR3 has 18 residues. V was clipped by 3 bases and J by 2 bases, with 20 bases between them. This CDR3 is CASSFPPGLDPTGNTIYF. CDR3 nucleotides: TGTGCCAGCAGCTTTCCCCCAGGACTGGATCCCACTGGAAACACCATATATTTT.

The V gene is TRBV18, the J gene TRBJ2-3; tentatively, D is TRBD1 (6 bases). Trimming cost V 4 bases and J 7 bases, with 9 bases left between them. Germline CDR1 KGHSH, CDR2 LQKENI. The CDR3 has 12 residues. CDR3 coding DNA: TGTGCCAGCTCACAGGACAGTTATACGCAGTATTTT. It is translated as CASSQDSYTQYF.

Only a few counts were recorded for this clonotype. CDR3 nucleotide sequence: TGTGCCATCAGTGAGACACCAGGGCTGAATGAGCAGTTCTTC. This sequence encodes CAISETPGLNEQFF. The chain is built from TRBV10-3 and TRBJ2-1; maybe TRBD1 (5 bases). The CDR3 is made up of 14 amino acids. The germline V and J ends were trimmed by 2 bases and 7 bases, with 12 bases remaining between them. Germline CDR1 reads ENHRY; CDR2 reads SYGVKD.

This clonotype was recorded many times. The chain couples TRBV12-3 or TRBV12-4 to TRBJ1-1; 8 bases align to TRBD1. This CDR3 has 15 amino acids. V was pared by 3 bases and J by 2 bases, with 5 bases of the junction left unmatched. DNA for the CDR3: TGTGCCAGCAGTTTTATAACAGGGGGAAACACTGAAGCTTTCTTT. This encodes CASSFITGGNTEAFF.

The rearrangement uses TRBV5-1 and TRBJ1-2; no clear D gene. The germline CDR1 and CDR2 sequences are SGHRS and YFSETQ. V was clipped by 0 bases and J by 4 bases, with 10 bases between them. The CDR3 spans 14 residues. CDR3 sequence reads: CASSLDGSLYGYTF. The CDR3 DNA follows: TGCGCCAGCAGCTTGGACGGCTCCCTCTATGGCTACACCTTC.

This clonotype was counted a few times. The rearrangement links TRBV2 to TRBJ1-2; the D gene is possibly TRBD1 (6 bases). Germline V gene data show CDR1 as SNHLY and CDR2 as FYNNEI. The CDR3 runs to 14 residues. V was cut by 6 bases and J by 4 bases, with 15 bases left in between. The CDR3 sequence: CASRGDTPRYGYTF. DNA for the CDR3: TGTGCCAGCAGGGGGGACACGCCTCGCTATGGCTACACCTTC.

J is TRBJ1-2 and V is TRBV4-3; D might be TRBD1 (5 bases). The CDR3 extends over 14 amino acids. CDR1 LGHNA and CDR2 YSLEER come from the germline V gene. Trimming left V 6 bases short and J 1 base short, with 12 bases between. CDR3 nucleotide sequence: TGCGCCAGCAGTCGAGACAGTTTTAACTATGGCTACACCTTC. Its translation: CASSRDSFNYGYTF.

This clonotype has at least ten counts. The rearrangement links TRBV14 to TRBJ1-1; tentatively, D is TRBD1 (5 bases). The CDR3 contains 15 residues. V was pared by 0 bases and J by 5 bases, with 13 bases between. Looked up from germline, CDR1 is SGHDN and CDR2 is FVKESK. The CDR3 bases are TGTGCCAGCAGCCAAGATGGGGCAGGGTGGACTGAAGCTTTCTTT. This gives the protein CASSQDGAGWTEAFF.

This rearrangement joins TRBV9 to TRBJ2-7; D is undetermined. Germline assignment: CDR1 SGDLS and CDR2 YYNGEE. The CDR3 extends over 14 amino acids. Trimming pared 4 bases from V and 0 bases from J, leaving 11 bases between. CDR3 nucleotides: TGTGCCAGCAGCCCCTTGGGAAACTCCTACGAGCAGTACTTC. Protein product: CASSPLGNSYEQYF.

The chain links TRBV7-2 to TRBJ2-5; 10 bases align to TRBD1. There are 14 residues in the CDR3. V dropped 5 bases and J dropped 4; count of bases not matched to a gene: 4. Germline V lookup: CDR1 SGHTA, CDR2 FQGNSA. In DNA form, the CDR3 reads TGTGCCAGCAGCGTCGACAGGGGGCCAGAGACCCAGTACTTC. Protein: CASSVDRGPETQYF.

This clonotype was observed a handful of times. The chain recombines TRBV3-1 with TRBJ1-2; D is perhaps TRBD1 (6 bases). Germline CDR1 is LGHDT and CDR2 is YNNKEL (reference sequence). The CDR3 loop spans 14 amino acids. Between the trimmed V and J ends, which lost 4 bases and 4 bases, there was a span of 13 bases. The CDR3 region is CASSPLARGYGYTF. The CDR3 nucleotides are TGTGCCAGCAGCCCCCTGGCCAGGGGCTATGGCTACACCTTC.